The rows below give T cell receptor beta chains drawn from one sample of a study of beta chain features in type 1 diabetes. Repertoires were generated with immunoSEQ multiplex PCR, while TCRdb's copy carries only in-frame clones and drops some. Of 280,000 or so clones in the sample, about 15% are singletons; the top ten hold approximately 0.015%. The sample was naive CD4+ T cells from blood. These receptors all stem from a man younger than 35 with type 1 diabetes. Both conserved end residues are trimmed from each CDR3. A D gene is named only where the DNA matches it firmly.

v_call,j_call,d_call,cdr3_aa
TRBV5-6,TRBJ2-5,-,ASSELGGQTSRETQY
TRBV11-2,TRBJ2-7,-,ASSDLRRGAEQY
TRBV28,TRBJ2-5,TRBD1,AIVLGQGQQTQY
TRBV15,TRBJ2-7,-,ATSRATYGSHEQY
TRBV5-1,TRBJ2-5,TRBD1,ASSKGDRGRETQY
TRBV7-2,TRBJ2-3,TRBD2,ASSFGGRRTDTQY
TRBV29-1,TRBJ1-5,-,SVVLSAWGDQPQH
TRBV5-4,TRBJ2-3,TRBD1,ASSSWTGSTDTQY
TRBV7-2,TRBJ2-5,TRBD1,ASSLGPPGQGLETQY
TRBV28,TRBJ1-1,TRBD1,ASSLSGTGYFGTEAF
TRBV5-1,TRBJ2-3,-,ASSLAPVSRTDTQY
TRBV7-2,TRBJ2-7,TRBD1,ASSFTGGRYEQY
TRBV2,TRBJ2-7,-,ASNFIAEQY
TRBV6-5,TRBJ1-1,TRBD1,ASSRGLTEAF
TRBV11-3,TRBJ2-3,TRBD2,ASSSPGGAGDTQY
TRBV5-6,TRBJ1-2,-,ASSLGVVRGRHGYT
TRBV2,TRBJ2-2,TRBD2,ASNTVGLAGTGELF
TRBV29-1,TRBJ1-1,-,SPRGPNTEAF
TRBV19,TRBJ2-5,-,ASKGRSHLETQY
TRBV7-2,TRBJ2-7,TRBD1,ASSPVQGAYEQY
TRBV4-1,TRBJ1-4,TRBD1,ASSRGTGGAGEKLF
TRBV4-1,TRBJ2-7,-,ASSQGEEQY
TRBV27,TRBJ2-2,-,ASSFRNTGELF
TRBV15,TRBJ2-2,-,ATSRDSGAYRTGELF
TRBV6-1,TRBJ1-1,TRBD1,ASSEQTGGNTEAF
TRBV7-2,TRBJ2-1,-,ASSSGGNYNEQF
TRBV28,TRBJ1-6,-,ASRSNSPLH
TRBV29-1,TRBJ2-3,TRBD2,SVQISTSGGRH
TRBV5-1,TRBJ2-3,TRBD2,ASSLRTSGLSTDTQY